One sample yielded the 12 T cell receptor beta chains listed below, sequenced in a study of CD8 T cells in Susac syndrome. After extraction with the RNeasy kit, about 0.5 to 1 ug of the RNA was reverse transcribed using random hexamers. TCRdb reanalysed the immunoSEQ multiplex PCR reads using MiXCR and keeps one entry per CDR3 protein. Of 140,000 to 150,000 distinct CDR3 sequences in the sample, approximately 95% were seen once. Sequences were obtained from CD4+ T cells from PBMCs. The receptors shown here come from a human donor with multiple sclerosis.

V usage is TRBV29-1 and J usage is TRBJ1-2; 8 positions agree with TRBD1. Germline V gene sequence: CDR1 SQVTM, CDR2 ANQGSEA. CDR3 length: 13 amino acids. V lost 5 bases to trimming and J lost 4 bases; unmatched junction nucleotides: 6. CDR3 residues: CSVLRGHIYGYTF. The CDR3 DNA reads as TGCAGCGTTCTCAGGGGGCATATCTATGGCTACACCTTC.

CDR3 coding DNA: TGTGCCACCGGCCGCAATCAGCCCCAGCATTTT. It translates to CATGRNQPQHF. The chain links TRBV28 to TRBJ1-5; D is unresolved. V lost 10 bases and J 2 bases, leaving 6 bases between the germline ends. Germline CDR1 MDHEN, CDR2 SYDVKM. The CDR3 runs 11 residues.

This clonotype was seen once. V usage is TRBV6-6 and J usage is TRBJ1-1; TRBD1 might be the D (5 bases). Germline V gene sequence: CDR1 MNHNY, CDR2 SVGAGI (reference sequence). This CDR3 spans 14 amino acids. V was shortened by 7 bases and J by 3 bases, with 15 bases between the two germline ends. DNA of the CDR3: TGTGCCAGCATTCGTGCAGGGCTGGACACTGAAGCTTTCTTT. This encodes CASIRAGLDTEAFF.

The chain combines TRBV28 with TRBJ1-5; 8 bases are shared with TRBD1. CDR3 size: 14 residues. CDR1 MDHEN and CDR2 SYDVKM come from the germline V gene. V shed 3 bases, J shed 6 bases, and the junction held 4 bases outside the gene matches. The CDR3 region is CASSLRQGSQPQHF. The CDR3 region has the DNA TGTGCCAGCAGTTTGAGACAGGGGTCTCAGCCCCAGCATTTT.

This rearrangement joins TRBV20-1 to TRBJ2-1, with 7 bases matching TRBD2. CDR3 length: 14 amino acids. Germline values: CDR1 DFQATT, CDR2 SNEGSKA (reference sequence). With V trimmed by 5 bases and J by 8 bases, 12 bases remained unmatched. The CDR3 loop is CSAGGGVRDDEQFF. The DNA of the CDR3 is TGCAGTGCTGGGGGAGGGGTTCGGGACGATGAGCAGTTCTTC.

The CDR3 spells CASSSSPGTTETQYF. DNA for the CDR3: TGCGCCAGCAGTTCTAGCCCCGGGACAACAGAGACCCAGTACTTC. This chain links TRBV5-1 with TRBJ2-5; tentatively, D is TRBD1 (6 bases). The CDR3 covers 15 residues. Trimming removed 5 bases at V and 4 bases at J, with 18 bases between. Germline loops: CDR1 SGHRS, CDR2 YFSETQ.

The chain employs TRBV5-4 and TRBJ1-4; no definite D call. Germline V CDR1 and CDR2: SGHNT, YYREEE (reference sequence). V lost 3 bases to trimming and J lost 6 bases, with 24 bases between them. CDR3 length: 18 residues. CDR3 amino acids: CASSSTEFLPGSDEKLFF. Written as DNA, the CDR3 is TGTGCCAGCAGCTCCACGGAATTCCTCCCGGGGTCGGATGAAAAACTGTTTTTT.

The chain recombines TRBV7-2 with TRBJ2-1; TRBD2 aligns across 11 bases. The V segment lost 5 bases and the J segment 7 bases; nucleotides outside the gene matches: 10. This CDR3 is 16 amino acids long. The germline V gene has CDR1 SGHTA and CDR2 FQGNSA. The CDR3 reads CASSKLAGAAGNEQFF. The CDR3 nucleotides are TGTGCCAGCAGCAAACTAGCGGGGGCAGCGGGGAATGAGCAGTTCTTC.

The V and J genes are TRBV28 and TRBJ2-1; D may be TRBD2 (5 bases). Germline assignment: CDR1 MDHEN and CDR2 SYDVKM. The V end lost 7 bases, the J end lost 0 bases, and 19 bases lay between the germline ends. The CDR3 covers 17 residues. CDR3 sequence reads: CASTSSGFPSSYNEQFF. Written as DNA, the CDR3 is TGTGCCAGCACTTCCTCGGGGTTCCCTAGCTCCTACAATGAGCAGTTCTTC.

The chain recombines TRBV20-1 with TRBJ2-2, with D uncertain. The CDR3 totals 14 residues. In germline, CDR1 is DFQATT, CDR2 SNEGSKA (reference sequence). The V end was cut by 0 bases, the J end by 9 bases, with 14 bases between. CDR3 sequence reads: CSARDQDLRRELFF. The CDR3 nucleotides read TGCAGTGCTAGAGATCAGGACCTGCGCCGGGAGCTGTTTTTT.

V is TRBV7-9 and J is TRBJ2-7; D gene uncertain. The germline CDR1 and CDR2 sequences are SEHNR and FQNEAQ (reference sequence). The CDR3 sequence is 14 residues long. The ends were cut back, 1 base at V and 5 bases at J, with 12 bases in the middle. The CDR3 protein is CASSLGRESDEQYF. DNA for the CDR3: TGTGCCAGCAGCTTAGGAAGGGAATCGGACGAGCAGTACTTC.

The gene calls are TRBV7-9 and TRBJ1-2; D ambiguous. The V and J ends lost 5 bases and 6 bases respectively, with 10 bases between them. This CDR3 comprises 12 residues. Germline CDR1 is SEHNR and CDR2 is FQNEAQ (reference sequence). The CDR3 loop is CASSASGNGYTF. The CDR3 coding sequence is TGTGCCAGCAGCGCCTCGGGAAATGGCTACACCTTC.